This TCR beta chain appears in the sequencing data of a study of cytomegalovirus exposure and HLA in healthy donors. Assay: immunoSEQ multiplex PCR; the TCRdb copy retains only in-frame clones and omits some. The sample shows about 170,000 clones, about 88% of them seen only once. As to this clone: Antigen unknown.

Overall study findings and caveats: The study found most TCR sequences rare, yet found some public TCRs in many donors.

This CDR3 spans 13 amino acids. The germline gives CDR1 LNHDA, CDR2 SQIVND (reference sequence). The V end lost 7 bases, the J end lost 2 bases, and 11 bases lay between the germline ends. The clonotype originates from a woman aged 18-29 years in good health and CMV-seronegative. Input material: PBMCs. J is TRBJ2-5 and V is TRBV19, with a weak D call TRBD2 (5 bases). CDR3 coding DNA: TGTGCCAGTACCTCACCGGGGCAAGAGACCCAGTACTTC. Protein product: CASTSPGQETQYF.